This TCR beta chain was profiled in a study of shared clonotypes between healthy human individuals. Across the study: Per donor, three plates held CD4 naive cells, three held CD4 memory, two held CD8 naive and one held CD8 memory.

Terminally differentiated effector memory CD45RA+ cells were excluded from the naive CD8 cells, which were CD45RO-negative and positively selected for CCR7. Donors comprised only Caucasian adults living in Nashville, Tennessee. As regards this clone: Its specificity is not known.

Findings and caveats of the study: Some naive CD4 clonotypes, around 4.7%, turned up in common across several donors. Despite large depth, sorted-subset datasets appeared incompletely sequenced.

V was trimmed by 3 bases and J by 6 bases, leaving 11 bases between them. CDR3 length: 13 amino acids. Germline V lookup: CDR1 PRHDT, CDR2 FYEKMQ (reference sequence). Sequencing used immunoSEQ multiplex PCR; TCRdb keeps in-frame clones, though not all of them. The sample lists 2 million to 2.5 million clones; about 93% were seen once. The V gene is TRBV13, the J gene TRBJ1-1; the D gene is possibly TRBD1 (5 bases). This TCR derives from a man aged 18 to 30 in good health. Some clones in this sample may be carry-over from other donors' samples. The specimen sequenced was naive CD8+ T cells from PBMCs. The CDR3 DNA reads as TGTGCCAGCAGCTTCGTCGGGGGGGCTGAAGCTTTCTTT. It yields the protein CASSFVGGAEAFF.